Sequencing of this T cell receptor (beta chain) was carried out in a study of monozygotic twins with cystic fibrosis. Study-level findings and limits: J usage was most co-twin-similar in 8 of 16 pairs, V in 13. The repertoire was suggested to be naive-dominated, clonality median roughly 0.0089.

J gave up 6 bases and V 2 bases, and 5 bases lay outside the gene matches. CDR3 length: 14 residues. Germline V gene data show CDR1 as GTSNPN and CDR2 as SVGIG (reference sequence). Repertoires were generated with immunoSEQ multiplex PCR, while TCRdb's copy carries only in-frame clones and drops some. The sample has around 30,000 clones, about 96% seen once. This clone appeared a single time. Its antigen is not known. This rearrangement joins TRBV30 to TRBJ2-1, with TRBD2 matching over 9 bases. The TCR comes from a girl aged 2 to 9 with cystic fibrosis. The specimen was blood. This CDR3 reads CAWSFSGRSNEQFF. CDR3 in DNA: TGTGCCTGGAGTTTTAGCGGGAGATCCAATGAGCAGTTCTTC.